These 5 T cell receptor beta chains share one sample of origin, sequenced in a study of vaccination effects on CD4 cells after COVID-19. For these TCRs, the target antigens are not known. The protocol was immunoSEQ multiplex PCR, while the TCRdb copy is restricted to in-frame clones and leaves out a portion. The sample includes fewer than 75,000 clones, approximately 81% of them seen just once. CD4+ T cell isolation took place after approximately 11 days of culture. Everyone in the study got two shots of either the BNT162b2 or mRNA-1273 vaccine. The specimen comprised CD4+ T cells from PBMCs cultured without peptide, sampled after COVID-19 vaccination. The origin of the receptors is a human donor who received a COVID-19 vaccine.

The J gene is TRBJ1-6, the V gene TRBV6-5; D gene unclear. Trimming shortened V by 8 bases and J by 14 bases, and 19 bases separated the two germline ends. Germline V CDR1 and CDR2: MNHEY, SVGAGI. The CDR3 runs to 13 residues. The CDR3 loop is CASCPDPNLSLHF. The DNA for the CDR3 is TGTGCCAGCTGTCCAGACCCCAATTTATCCCTCCACTTT.

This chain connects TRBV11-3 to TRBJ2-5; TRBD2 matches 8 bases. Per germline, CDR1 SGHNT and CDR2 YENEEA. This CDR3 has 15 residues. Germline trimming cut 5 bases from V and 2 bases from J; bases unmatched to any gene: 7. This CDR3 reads CASSPRAGGQETQYF. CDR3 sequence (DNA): TGTGCCAGCAGCCCCCGGGCGGGGGGACAAGAGACCCAGTACTTC.

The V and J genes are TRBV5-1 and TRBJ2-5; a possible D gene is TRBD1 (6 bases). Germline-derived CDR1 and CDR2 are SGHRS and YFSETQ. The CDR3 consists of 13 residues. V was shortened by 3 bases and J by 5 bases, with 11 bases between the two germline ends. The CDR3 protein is CASSSGGRETQYF. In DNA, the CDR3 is TGCGCCAGCAGCTCTGGGGGCAGGGAGACCCAGTACTTC. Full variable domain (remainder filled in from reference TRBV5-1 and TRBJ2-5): KAGVTQTPRYLIKTRGQQVTLSCSPISGHRSVSWYQQTPGQGLQFLFEYFSETQRNKGNFPGRFSGRQFSNSRSEMNVSTLELGDSALYLCASSSGGRETQYFGPGTRLLVL.

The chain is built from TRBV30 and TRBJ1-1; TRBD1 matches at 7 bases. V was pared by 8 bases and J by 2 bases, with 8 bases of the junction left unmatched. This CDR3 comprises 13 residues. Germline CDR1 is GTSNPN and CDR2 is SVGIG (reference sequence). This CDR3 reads CATHRGANTEAFF. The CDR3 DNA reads TGTGCCACTCACAGGGGCGCTAACACTGAAGCTTTCTTT.

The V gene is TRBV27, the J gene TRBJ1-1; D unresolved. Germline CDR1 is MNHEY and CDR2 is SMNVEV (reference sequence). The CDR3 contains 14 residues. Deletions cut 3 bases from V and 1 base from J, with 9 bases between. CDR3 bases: TGTGCCAGCAGTTTCGGACGGGAGAACACTGAAGCTTTCTTT. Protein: CASSFGRENTEAFF.